Described below is a single TCR beta chain sequence and its context. The germline V and J ends were trimmed by 0 bases and 1 base, with 12 bases remaining between them. Germline lookup yields CDR1 GTSNPN and CDR2 SVGIG (reference sequence). CDR3 length equals 15 residues. The records omit this donor's CMV serostatus. The data were taken from a study of cytomegalovirus exposure and HLA in healthy donors. Looking at the study overall: As an earlier analysis found, 150 million to 200 million T cells yielded around 110 million unique TCR beta sequences.

PCR involved 60 Vbeta and 13 Jbeta primers. TCRdb keeps only in-frame clones here, not all; method: immunoSEQ multiplex PCR. Of around 150,000 clones in the sample, 70% to 75% were seen once. The clonotype was recovered from a human donor in good health. The genes are TRBV30 and TRBJ1-2, with D hard to call. The sequenced sample was PBMCs. The CDR3 DNA sequence: TGTGCCTGGAGTGTACTTGGAGGGAGTAACTATGGCTACACCTTC. It encodes CAWSVLGGSNYGYTF. Variable domain in full (rest from reference TRBV30 and TRBJ1-2): SQTIHQWPATLVQPVGSPLSLECTVEGTSNPNLYWYRQAAGRGLQLLFYSVGIGQISSEVPQNLSASRPQDRQFILSSKKLLLSDSGFYLCAWSVLGGSNYGYTFGSGTRLTVV.